This TCR beta chain came from a study of blood T cell repertoires in COVID-19 (dated by TCRdb to the early 2020s). For the wider study: Collaborator samples came from the United States, Italy and Spain and covered acute and convalescent phases of COVID-19. The material from the prospective study consisted of cDNA or gDNA derived from T cells, B-cell-depleted T cells, or PBMCs. The dataset comprised deeply sampled blood TCRbeta repertoires from subjects exposed to, actively infected with, or recovered from COVID-19. The repertoires were released in a freely available public database intended as a resource for research on the immune response to SARS-CoV-2. The samples were drawn from the first 160 participants of the ongoing ImmuneRACE study and from some 1,300 subjects provided by 6 global collaborators. Sample metadata almost always included a de-identified subject ID, COVID-19 status, age in years and sex. Where HLA class I and class II types were available, the types were taken from metadata supplied by the sample provider, not from assay-based typing.

In Seattle, one collaborating source enrolled patients while the infection was active and tracked those patients longitudinally over the course of disease. The collaborating institutions used their own protocols to collect whole blood in K2EDTA tubes. For TCRbeta analysis, collaborator samples were shipped as frozen whole blood, as isolated PBMCs, or as DNA extracted from either sample type. Its CDR3 holds 15 amino acids, cysteine through phenylalanine. Only the CDR3 DNA stays, 45 bases, in frame from base 1. CDR1 is given as SGDLS and CDR2 as YYNGEE, both from the germline V gene. At the junction V is shortened by 3 bases and J by 4 bases, with 14 bases in between. TCRbeta CDR3 regions were amplified from genomic DNA using the immunoSEQ Assay, a bias-controlled multiplex PCR. The original pipeline was this. The number of nucleated cells in each sample was estimated by amplification of reference gene primers within the assay. To quantify the absolute abundance of each unique TCRbeta CDR3 rearrangement, sequence reads were collapsed and filtered. Productive Simpson clonality was computed per sample as the square root of Simpson's diversity index over productive rearrangements. TCRdb stores this immuneACCESS table with in-frame sequences only. Part of the clones is absent; in the studies checked, under half of the shortfall reflects unresolved V genes, and no reason is known for the rest. The DNA was the basis for D and trimming; V, J and clone size are from that table. The sample yields 200,000 to 300,000 clones; 70% to 90% were counted once. The leading ten clones occupy around 5% of the sample.

As to this clone: It has no known antigen specificity. Per-nucleotide qualities are absent, and no much larger clonotype sits a single base away.

Summary of the overall study and its limitations: The quantity of clinical and demographic metadata differed by source and by participant and was supplied without curation.

The sequence is built from TRBV9 and TRBJ2-1, and the D gene may be TRBD1, 6 bases matching. Sequencing used peripheral blood. This TCR derives from a woman aged 55-69 years with COVID-19, enrolled during active disease. CDR3 reads: CASSEEAGEYNEQFF. The DNA is TGTGCCAGCAGCGAGGAGGCAGGGGAGTACAATGAGCAGTTCTTC.